The subject of this entry is one T cell receptor (beta chain). CDR1 is GTSNPN and CDR2 is SVGIG in the germline V gene (reference sequence). This CDR3 is built from 14 residues. The J segment lost 4 bases and the V segment lost 7 bases, leaving 10 bases of the junction unmatched. This sample was included in a study of PD-L1 blockade in urothelial cancer. Study-wide background: After treatment start, blood was analyzed at 3 weeks (second dose) and at 6 weeks. The study recovered a median of around 140,000 T cells per blood sample.

Synthetic TCR analog templates were added to each PCR reaction. The assay was immunoSEQ multiplex PCR, and TCRdb's table has in-frame clones only and misses some. Of more than 85,000 clones listed, roughly nine tenths are singletons. Samples spanned pretreatment and treatment, with 1 to 8 time points per patient. The sample was PBMCs, taken around atezolizumab (anti-PD-L1) treatment. The rearrangement links TRBV30 to TRBJ2-1, with TRBD2 identical over 7 bases. The clonotype comes from a woman aged 80 or over with urothelial cancer. DNA for the CDR3: TGTGCCTCCCAAGCGGGATTAGGATACAATGAGCAGTTCTTC. Amino acid sequence: CASQAGLGYNEQFF.